One TCR beta chain is described in this entry. Its target is not known. V lost 0 bases, J lost 6 bases, and 11 bases stayed unmatched. The CDR3 is 18 residues long. CDR1 is MNHEY, CDR2 SMNVEV, per germline (reference sequence). This record comes from a study of T cell responses to AZD1222 COVID-19 vaccine. The repertoire was sequenced with immunoSEQ multiplex PCR; TCRdb's copy has only in-frame clones and lacks some. The sample comprises approximately 190,000 clones, approximately 91% of which are singletons, and 0.75% to 1% rests with the top ten. Findings and limits, study-wide: Donors in the cohort were predominantly white British and more often female, and clonal diversity was possibly underestimated. Baseline seropositivity characterized only a handful of AZD1222 recipients. There were vaccine-associated CD4 TCRs across spike, dominant at 160-218 and 743-854.

The genes are TRBV27 and TRBJ2-1, with TRBD2 matching 10 bases. This TCR was recovered from an adult in good health. The sequences come from peripheral blood, collected on day 0 of AZD1222 vaccination. DNA of the CDR3: TGTGCCAGCAGTTTATCGCCCCCAGCGGGAGGGATGGGCAATGAGCAGTTCTTC. It specifies CASSLSPPAGGMGNEQFF.